Described below is a single T cell receptor beta chain sequence and its context. This sample is part of a study of cytomegalovirus exposure and HLA in healthy donors. V shed 9 bases, J shed 4 bases, and the junction held 8 bases outside the gene matches. Germline V CDR1 and CDR2: SGHRS, YFSETQ. The CDR3 sequence is 14 residues long. The primer mix had 60 Vbeta and 13 Jbeta primers. This table comes from immunoSEQ multiplex PCR, and its TCRdb copy is limited to in-frame clones, with some not included. The sample lists over 130,000 clones, roughly 77% seen once, with 1.6% in the top ten. This receptor was obtained from a woman under 40 in good health and CMV-seronegative. Sequencing used PBMCs. V and J are TRBV5-1 and TRBJ1-4, with 8 bases aligning to TRBD1. CDR3 residues: CATRTGRDNEKLFF. The CDR3, as DNA: TGCGCCACTCGGACAGGGAGGGATAATGAAAAACTGTTTTTT.